A single sample gave rise to the 25 T cell receptor beta chains below, sequenced in a study of blood T cells in healthy people across ages. Sample-barcoded 5' priming and a J-beta primer mix drove a second PCR of about 6 to 12 cycles. Each CDR3 protein gets one entry after TCRdb re-called the 5' RACE reads with MiXCR. The sample holds about 1.8 million distinct CDR3 sequences; 40% to 55% are singletons and the top ten take 2% to 2.5%. The source material was blood. All receptors derive from a woman in her thirties or forties in good health.

In its sample, this clonotype was seen a few times. The chain uses TRBV27 and TRBJ2-3, with TRBD2 matching 9 bases. V dropped 2 bases and J dropped 0; count of bases not matched to a gene: 6. The CDR3 runs 17 residues. Germline values: CDR1 MNHEY, CDR2 SMNVEV (reference sequence). The CDR3 is CASSLRASGTSTDTQYF. As DNA, the CDR3 is TGTGCCAGCAGTTTAAGGGCTAGCGGGACCAGCACAGATACGCAGTATTTT.

The sample holds a few counts of this clonotype. This rearrangement joins TRBV24-1 to TRBJ2-1; D not certain. The ends were cut back, 5 bases at V and 9 bases at J, with 10 bases in the middle. Germline V lookup: CDR1 KGHDR, CDR2 SFDVKD. The CDR3 extends over 12 amino acids. The CDR3 DNA reads TGTGCCACCAGTGCGGGTACGTTTGAGCAGTTCTTC. Translation gives CATSAGTFEQFF.

This chain links TRBV6-6 with TRBJ1-5; 9 positions match TRBD1. Germline trimming cut 6 bases from V and 4 bases from J; bases unmatched to any gene: 7. CDR1 is MNHNY and CDR2 is SVGAGI in the germline V gene (reference sequence). The CDR3 covers 15 residues. The CDR3 protein is CASRITGGGNQPQHF. The CDR3 DNA sequence: TGTGCCAGCAGAATCACAGGGGGCGGGAATCAGCCCCAGCATTTT.

Only a few counts were recorded for this clonotype. The chain couples TRBV15 to TRBJ2-5, with D tentatively TRBD1 or TRBD2 (5 bases each). CDR1 and CDR2 (germline): LNHNV, YYDKDF (reference sequence). CDR3 length: 14 amino acids. The V gene lost 0 bases and the J gene lost 5 bases, with 10 bases spanning the gap. The CDR3 bases are TGTGCCACCAGCAGAGATCCCAGGGAGGAGACCCAGTACTTC. Amino acid sequence: CATSRDPREETQYF.

CDR3 sequence reads: CATSAGQNSGGYTF. The CDR3 DNA sequence: TGTGCCACCAGTGCCGGCCAGAACTCTGGTGGCTACACCTTC. The chain uses TRBV24-1 and TRBJ1-2; D remains ambiguous. Trimming removed 5 bases at V and 7 bases at J, with 16 bases between. Per germline, CDR1 KGHDR and CDR2 SFDVKD. This CDR3 is 14 amino acids long.

There are a few counts of this clonotype. This chain links TRBV20-1 with TRBJ1-2; D gene uncertain. V was cut by 5 bases and J by 0 bases, with 10 bases left in between. The germline V gene encodes CDR1 DFQATT and CDR2 SNEGSKA (reference sequence). The CDR3 is 13 residues long. CDR3 sequence (DNA): TGCAGTGCTCCCCGGACGGCTAACTATGGCTACACCTTC. This translates into CSAPRTANYGYTF.

V and J are TRBV7-2 and TRBJ2-7; D is possibly TRBD1 or TRBD2 (5 bases each). The V end was cut by 5 bases, the J end by 5 bases, with 13 bases between. CDR1 and CDR2 (germline): SGHTA, FQGNSA. The CDR3 is 13 amino acids. DNA for the CDR3: TGTGCCAGCAGCAACCGGGACCTCCACGAGCAGTACTTC. It yields the protein CASSNRDLHEQYF.

This clonotype was counted a few times. The chain links TRBV6-2 or TRBV6-3 to TRBJ2-1, with 9 nucleotides matching TRBD1. The CDR3 consists of 14 residues. CDR1 and CDR2 from the germline V gene are MNHEY and SVGEGT. V was pared by 3 bases and J by 8 bases, with 5 bases of the junction left unmatched. This CDR3 reads CASSYLTGGHEQFF. CDR3 nucleotides: TGTGCCAGCAGTTATTTAACAGGGGGCCATGAGCAGTTCTTC.

This clonotype was seen at least ten times. The chain employs TRBV9 and TRBJ2-7, with TRBD1 matching over 10 bases. Germline CDR1 reads SGDLS; CDR2 reads YYNGEE. J gave up 3 bases and V 0 bases, and 6 bases lay outside the gene matches. The CDR3 has 16 residues. CDR3 DNA: TGTGCCAGCAGCGTAGATCTTGGACAGGGGGGCTACGAGCAGTACTTC. It specifies CASSVDLGQGGYEQYF.

This clonotype was recorded once. The chain uses TRBV7-2 and TRBJ2-4, with D maybe TRBD1 (5 bases). Near its end, the DNA agrees better with TRBJ2-7, so the J call may be wrong. Per the germline V gene, CDR1 is SGHTA and CDR2 is FQGNSA. This CDR3 is built from 15 residues. The CDR3 DNA follows: TGTGCCAGCAGCTTCCTAACGACAGCGAACTACGAGCAGTACTTC. This gives the protein CASSFLTTANYEQYF.

The chain joins TRBV27 to TRBJ2-7; tentatively, D is TRBD2 (7 bases). This CDR3 has 16 amino acids. The germline V gene encodes CDR1 MNHEY and CDR2 SMNVEV (reference sequence). V was clipped by 5 bases and J by 7 bases, with 24 bases between them. For the CDR3, the DNA is TGTGCCAGCAGTCGAGACGGGGGGCGCTCGGGGAATGAGCAGTACTTC. Its protein product is CASSRDGGRSGNEQYF.

This clonotype was detected only once. The V gene is TRBV6-1, the J gene TRBJ2-6, with a weak D call TRBD2 (5 bases). Germline V CDR1 and CDR2: MNHNS, SASEGT. The CDR3 has 15 amino acids. V gave up 5 bases and J gave up 3 bases, with 11 bases separating them. CDR3 loop: CASSILAGGANVLTF. The CDR3 DNA is TGTGCCAGCAGTATCCTAGCAGGTGGGGCCAACGTCCTGACTTTC.

The genes are TRBV7-9 and TRBJ2-3; tentatively, D is TRBD2 (6 bases). Per germline, CDR1 SEHNR and CDR2 FQNEAQ (reference sequence). CDR3 length: 15 residues. Trimming pared 1 base from V and 4 bases from J, leaving 12 bases between. CDR3 DNA: TGTGCCAGCAGCTTAGGGGCTAGCGTCCCAGATACGCAGTATTTT. Protein: CASSLGASVPDTQYF.

V and J are TRBV28 and TRBJ2-7; D is undetermined. Per germline, CDR1 MDHEN and CDR2 SYDVKM. The CDR3 is 15 residues long. Trimming stripped 2 bases from V and 0 bases from J, with 11 bases between. Here the CDR3 reads CASSLEAETSYEQYF. The CDR3 nucleotides read TGTGCCAGCAGTTTAGAGGCAGAGACCTCCTACGAGCAGTACTTC.

This clonotype was picked up a small number of times. The rearrangement links TRBV9 to TRBJ2-7; no reliable D call. The ends were cut back, 3 bases at V and 0 bases at J, with 13 bases in the middle. CDR1 is SGDLS and CDR2 is YYNGEE in the germline V gene. The CDR3 contains 15 residues. The CDR3 is CASSADRPGSYEQYF. Here the CDR3 DNA reads TGTGCCAGCAGCGCGGATCGGCCAGGCTCCTACGAGCAGTACTTC.

This clonotype was recorded a few times. The V gene is TRBV20-1, the J gene TRBJ2-4; 7 bases map to TRBD2. With V trimmed by 5 bases and J by 15 bases, 13 bases remained unmatched. The germline CDR1 and CDR2 sequences are DFQATT and SNEGSKA (reference sequence). The CDR3 has 12 residues. The CDR3 region is CSAEGTTGLGYF. CDR3 DNA sequence: TGCAGTGCTGAGGGGACTACCGGACTGGGGTACTTC.

This rearrangement joins TRBV20-1 to TRBJ1-2, with TRBD1 identical over 8 bases. The CDR3 sequence is 14 residues long. The germline V gene has CDR1 DFQATT and CDR2 SNEGSKA (reference sequence). The V and J ends lost 0 bases and 4 bases, in that order; junction bases with no gene match: 4. The CDR3 DNA is TGCAGTGCTAGAGATAGTGGGACAGGCTATGGCTACACCTTC. This sequence encodes CSARDSGTGYGYTF.

The chain employs TRBV7-9 and TRBJ2-7, with TRBD1 matching over 7 bases. The CDR3 spans 17 residues. Germline CDR1 SEHNR, CDR2 FQNEAQ (reference sequence). V lost 1 base to trimming and J lost 3 bases; unmatched junction nucleotides: 12. The CDR3 nucleotides are TGTGCCAGCAGCTTAGGAGCCGGGACAGTCACCTTCTACGAGCAGTACTTC. This encodes CASSLGAGTVTFYEQYF.

J is TRBJ2-5 and V is TRBV6-1; D perhaps matches TRBD2 (5 bases). Germline V gene sequence: CDR1 MNHNS, CDR2 SASEGT. This CDR3 contains 11 residues. V dropped 7 bases and J dropped 10 bases, with 13 bases sitting between them. For the CDR3, the DNA is TGTGCCAGCACCCGAGGGCCATTCCAGTACTTC. It yields the protein CASTRGPFQYF.

This clonotype came up a few times. This rearrangement joins TRBV27 to TRBJ2-1; possible D gene TRBD1, 5 bases. Germline CDR1 is MNHEY and CDR2 is SMNVEV (reference sequence). The CDR3 contains 14 residues. The V gene lost 8 bases and the J gene lost 7 bases, with 18 bases spanning the gap. The CDR3 region is CASGLGAGWNEQFF. CDR3 in DNA: TGTGCCAGCGGGTTAGGTGCAGGGTGGAATGAGCAGTTCTTC.

This chain joins TRBV4-3 and TRBJ2-1; TRBD2 agrees at 9 bases. With 2 bases clipped from V and 3 bases from J, the junction kept 8 bases outside the gene matches. Germline loops: CDR1 LGHNA, CDR2 YSLEER. The CDR3 runs 17 residues. CDR3 nucleotides: TGCGCCAGCAGCCAAACATCAGCGGGGGGCCTCTACAATGAGCAGTTCTTC. This codes for CASSQTSAGGLYNEQFF.

This clonotype was counted a few times. The chain recombines TRBV4-2 with TRBJ2-3; either TRBD1 or TRBD2 may fit D (6 bases each). The germline gives CDR1 LGHNA, CDR2 YNFKEQ. V lost 4 bases, J lost 3 bases, and 20 bases lay in between. The CDR3 consists of 17 residues. CDR3 loop: CASSLLEGGGFTDTQYF. CDR3 coding DNA: TGTGCCAGCAGCCTTCTGGAGGGGGGTGGTTTTACAGATACGCAGTATTTT.

This chain joins TRBV5-5 and TRBJ2-3, with 11 bases aligning to TRBD1. With 5 bases clipped from V and 4 bases from J, the junction kept 6 bases outside the gene matches. From germline, CDR1 is SGHKS and CDR2 YYEKEE (reference sequence). This CDR3 is built from 15 residues. The CDR3 loop reads CASSRDRGSADTQYF. The CDR3 DNA sequence: TGTGCCAGCAGTCGGGACAGGGGGAGCGCAGATACGCAGTATTTT.

This clonotype has more than one count but fewer than ten. The J gene is TRBJ1-4, the V gene TRBV19, with D unclear. The length of the CDR3 is 12 residues. V gave up 3 bases and J gave up 6 bases, with 5 bases separating them. The germline gives CDR1 LNHDA, CDR2 SQIVND (reference sequence). Here the CDR3 DNA reads TGTGCCAGTAGTATCCGGGATGAAAAACTGTTTTTT. This sequence encodes CASSIRDEKLFF. Together with reference TRBV19 and TRBJ1-4, the CDR3 gives the full variable domain: DGGITQSPKYLFRKEGQNVTLSCEQNLNHDAMYWYRQDPGQGLRLIYYSQIVNDFQKGDIAEGYSVSREKKESFPLTVTSAQKNPTAFYLCASSIRDEKLFFGSGTQLSVL.

The rearrangement uses TRBV25-1 and TRBJ2-5; no clear D. Germline CDR1 is MGHDK and CDR2 is SYGVNS. The CDR3 consists of 16 residues. The V gene lost 1 base and the J gene lost 0 bases, with 12 bases spanning the gap. In DNA form, the CDR3 reads TGTGCCAGCAGTGAATTGGCAGGAACCGACCAAGAGACCCAGTACTTC. It is translated as CASSELAGTDQETQYF.